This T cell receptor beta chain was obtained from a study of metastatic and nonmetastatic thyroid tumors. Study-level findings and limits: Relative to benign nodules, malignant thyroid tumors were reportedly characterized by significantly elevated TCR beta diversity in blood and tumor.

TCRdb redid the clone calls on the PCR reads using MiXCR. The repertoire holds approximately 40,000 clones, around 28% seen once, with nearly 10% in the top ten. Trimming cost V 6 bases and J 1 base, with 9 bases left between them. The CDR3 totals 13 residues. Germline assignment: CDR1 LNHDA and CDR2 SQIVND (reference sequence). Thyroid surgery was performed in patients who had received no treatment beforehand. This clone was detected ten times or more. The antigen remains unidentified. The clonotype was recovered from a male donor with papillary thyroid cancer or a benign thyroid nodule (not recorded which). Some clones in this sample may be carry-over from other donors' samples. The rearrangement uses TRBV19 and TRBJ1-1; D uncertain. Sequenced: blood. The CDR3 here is CASSPSGNTEAFF. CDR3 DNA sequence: TGTGCCAGTAGCCCCTCAGGGAACACTGAAGCTTTCTTT.